The 28 T cell receptor beta chains below come from one sample, sequenced in a study of T-cell memory formation after mild COVID-19. Using its own MiXCR run on the 5' RACE reads, TCRdb lists one record per CDR3 protein. The sample records 10,000 to 15,000 distinct CDR3 sequences, more than 12% being singletons. The sample comprised PBMCs or a T cell subset sorted from them (not recorded which). The receptors originated from a man aged 18 to 29 who had mild COVID-19 (a few samples of this study predate the infection). Cell type and time point are not known.

In this sample, this clonotype turned up many times. The CDR3 DNA follows: TGTGCCAGCAGTTTCCGCCCGGGATCGCGCACTGAAGCTTTCTTT. This codes for CASSFRPGSRTEAFF. The chain joins TRBV12-3 or TRBV12-4 to TRBJ1-1; D call uncertain. The CDR3 runs to 15 residues. The V gene lost 3 bases and the J gene lost 4 bases, with 15 bases spanning the gap.

This clonotype has at least ten counts. The chain joins TRBV29-1 to TRBJ2-7; 7 bases agree with TRBD2. Per germline, CDR1 SQVTM and CDR2 ANQGSEA. Losses at the gene ends were 4 bases for V and 0 bases for J; bases not matched to a gene: 9. The CDR3 has 15 amino acids. CDR3: CSVVRPTSVSYEQYF. Written as DNA, the CDR3 is TGCAGCGTTGTCCGCCCTACTAGCGTCTCCTACGAGCAGTACTTC.

This clonotype has ten or more counts. The chain links TRBV7-2 to TRBJ1-5; D unresolved. This CDR3 spans 12 amino acids. Looked up from germline, CDR1 is SGHTA and CDR2 is FQGNSA. Trimming took off 3 bases at V and 9 bases at J, with 9 bases between the two ends. CDR3 loop: CASSFLSMPQHF. The CDR3 region has the DNA TGTGCCAGCAGCTTCCTATCTATGCCCCAGCATTTT.

This clonotype was seen repeatedly, ten times or more. V and J are TRBV7-9 and TRBJ2-1; D is possibly TRBD2 (5 bases). The ends were cut back, 4 bases at V and 2 bases at J, with 9 bases in the middle. The CDR3 runs to 14 residues. Germline values: CDR1 SEHNR, CDR2 FQNEAQ (reference sequence). CDR3 bases: TGTGCCAGCAGCTCCCCCGGGGCCTACAATGAGCAGTTCTTC. Its protein is CASSSPGAYNEQFF.

This clonotype was counted a few times. The chain links TRBV5-4 to TRBJ2-7, with D uncertain. Germline lookup yields CDR1 SGHNT and CDR2 YYREEE (reference sequence). This CDR3 is 14 amino acids long. Deletions cut 1 base from V and 3 bases from J, with 11 bases between. CDR3 residues: CASSLRGRSYEQYV. CDR3 DNA: TGTGCCAGCAGCTTGCGTGGCAGGAGCTACGAGCAGTACGTC.

The table lists this clonotype with many counts. The chain has TRBV11-2 and TRBJ2-3; no definite D call. From germline, CDR1 is SGHAT and CDR2 FQNNGV. There are 14 residues in the CDR3. V gave up 5 bases and J gave up 6 bases, with 15 bases separating them. CDR3 DNA: TGTGCCAGCAGCCGCCCGCCCTCAGTGGATACGCAGTATTTT. Protein product: CASSRPPSVDTQYF.

The rearrangement joins TRBV5-1 to TRBJ2-7; perhaps D is TRBD1 or TRBD2 (5 bases each). Looked up from germline, CDR1 is SGHRS and CDR2 is YFSETQ. This CDR3 comprises 15 residues. The germline V and J ends were trimmed by 4 bases and 2 bases, with 16 bases remaining between them. CDR3 in DNA: TGCGCCAGCAGCCCGGGTCCCGAGGGGACCTACGAGCAGTACTTC. Amino acid sequence: CASSPGPEGTYEQYF. The complete variable domain, with remaining parts taken from reference TRBV5-1 and TRBJ2-7, reads KAGVTQTPRYLIKTRGQQVTLSCSPISGHRSVSWYQQTPGQGLQFLFEYFSETQRNKGNFPGRFSGRQFSNSRSEMNVSTLELGDSALYLCASSPGPEGTYEQYFGPGTRLTVT.

In this sample, this clonotype turned up many times. This chain joins TRBV4-3 and TRBJ1-1, with unresolved D. The germline gives CDR1 LGHNA, CDR2 YSLEER. Trimming removed 1 base at V and 9 bases at J, with 9 bases between. CDR3 length: 12 amino acids. The CDR3 DNA is TGCGCCAGCAGCCAAGTTCGAGGTCAAGCTTTCTTT. Translation: CASSQVRGQAFF.

In its sample, this clonotype was seen a few times. V and J are TRBV7-9 and TRBJ1-2, with D unresolved. This CDR3 region has 13 residues. Trimming cost V 2 bases and J 5 bases, with 9 bases left between them. Germline V gives CDR1 SEHNR, CDR2 FQNEAQ (reference sequence). The CDR3 DNA reads TGTGCCAGCAGCTTATGGGCAGAGTATGGCTACACCTTC. Protein sequence: CASSLWAEYGYTF.

This clonotype showed up many times. J is TRBJ2-5 and V is TRBV7-3; 8 bases align to TRBD2. The CDR3 is 17 amino acids. Germline assignment: CDR1 SGHTA and CDR2 FQGTGA. Trimming removed 1 base from V and 5 bases from J; junction bases left unmatched: 12. CDR3 sequence: CASSLRGLGDSPETQYF. CDR3 bases: TGTGCCAGCAGCTTAAGGGGACTAGGAGATAGTCCGGAGACCCAGTACTTC.

This clonotype was observed at least ten times. The rearrangement uses TRBV4-1 and TRBJ2-7; TRBD1 might be the D (5 bases). The CDR3 has 14 amino acids. V lost 1 base, J lost 2 bases, and 9 bases lay in between. Germline V gene data show CDR1 as MGHRA and CDR2 as YSYEKL. In DNA form, the CDR3 reads TGCGCCAGCAGCCAAGGGACAATCACCTACGAGCAGTACTTC. This gives the protein CASSQGTITYEQYF.

The chain is built from TRBV7-2 and TRBJ1-2; maybe TRBD1 (6 bases). Between the trimmed V and J ends, which lost 5 bases and 8 bases, there was a span of 18 bases. Germline CDR1 is SGHTA and CDR2 is FQGNSA. This CDR3 is 14 amino acids long. In DNA form, the CDR3 reads TGTGCCAGCAGCCCCCGTTGGCAGGGGCGGGGCTACACCTTC. It specifies CASSPRWQGRGYTF.

Turning to this clonotype: An end of the junction does not agree with germline; a read error may underlie this. V gene TRBV6-6 combines with J gene TRBJ2-5; 7 bases agree with TRBD1. CDR1 is MNHNY, CDR2 SVGAGI, per germline (reference sequence). This CDR3 has 12 residues. CDR3 sequence (DNA): TGTGCCAGCAGCTACTCAGGGGGGACCCAGTACTTC. Residues: CASSYSGGTQYF.

This clonotype was seen repeatedly, ten times or more. The chain joins TRBV4-3 to TRBJ1-6; no reliable D call. Germline CDR1 LGHNA, CDR2 YSLEER. This CDR3 comprises 15 residues. Trimming removed 0 bases at V and 9 bases at J, with 12 bases between. The CDR3 region has the DNA TGCGCCAGCAGCCAAGACTCCACTCCTAGTTCACCCCTCCACTTT. Protein product: CASSQDSTPSSPLHF.

This clonotype was seen many times. The chain uses TRBV12-3 or TRBV12-4 and TRBJ1-5, with 9 bases fitting TRBD1. There are 15 residues in the CDR3. V lost 8 bases to trimming and J lost 6 bases; unmatched junction nucleotides: 11. The CDR3 DNA sequence: TGTGCCAGCCCCCGGGACAGGGAAAATTTTCAGCCCCAGCATTTT. It codes for CASPRDRENFQPQHF.

A few counts support this clonotype. The genes are TRBV9 and TRBJ1-2; no reliable D call. The CDR3 contains 15 residues. Germline V lookup: CDR1 SGDLS, CDR2 YYNGEE. Trimming stripped 0 bases from V and 0 bases from J, with 9 bases between. The CDR3 region has the DNA TGTGCCAGCAGCGTAGCTGAGAGCGCTAACTATGGCTACACCTTC. Translation gives CASSVAESANYGYTF.

The genes are TRBV20-1 and TRBJ2-1, with TRBD1 matching over 8 bases. The junction had 7 bases not matched to a gene; V was cut back by 2 bases and J by 4 bases. CDR1 DFQATT and CDR2 SNEGSKA come from the germline V gene (reference sequence). The CDR3 contains 15 residues. CDR3: CSARSPGQAYNEQFF. The CDR3 DNA is TGCAGTGCTAGATCACCGGGACAGGCATACAATGAGCAGTTCTTC.

This clonotype showed up many times. The V call is TRBV20-1, the J call TRBJ2-7, with D possibly being TRBD1 or TRBD2 (6 bases each). Germline V lookup: CDR1 DFQATT, CDR2 SNEGSKA (reference sequence). The CDR3 is 12 amino acids. The ends were cut back, 6 bases at V and 6 bases at J, with 15 bases in the middle. The CDR3 reads CSAAGGGREQYV. The CDR3 DNA follows: TGCAGTGCCGCCGGAGGGGGTCGCGAGCAGTACGTC.

In its sample, this clonotype was seen many times. The V and J genes are TRBV6-5 and TRBJ1-2, with D possibly TRBD1 on 5 matching bases. The V end lost 0 bases, the J end lost 8 bases, and 13 bases lay between the germline ends. This CDR3 is 14 amino acids long. Germline loops: CDR1 MNHEY, CDR2 SVGAGI. The CDR3 nucleotides read TGTGCCAGCAGTTACTCTGGGACGTTCGGGGGCTACACCTTC. This codes for CASSYSGTFGGYTF.

This clonotype was recorded at least ten times. This chain connects TRBV24-1 to TRBJ2-1; D not certain. Germline V gene lookup returns CDR1 KGHDR and CDR2 SFDVKD. This CDR3 is built from 15 residues. V lost 9 bases, J lost 7 bases, and 21 bases lay in between. CDR3 bases: TGTGCCACCCCGCCGTATATTTTGGGTGTGAATGAGCAGTTCTTC. Translation: CATPPYILGVNEQFF.

This clonotype was seen ten or more times. The genes are TRBV3-1 and TRBJ1-1, with D maybe TRBD1 (5 bases). Germline lookup yields CDR1 LGHDT and CDR2 YNNKEL (reference sequence). The V gene lost 2 bases and the J gene lost 3 bases, with 16 bases spanning the gap. The CDR3 has 16 amino acids. The CDR3 is CASSQRLGGVDTEAFF. For the CDR3, the DNA is TGTGCCAGCAGCCAAAGGTTGGGAGGGGTGGACACTGAAGCTTTCTTT.

This clonotype appeared many times. The genes are TRBV7-6 and TRBJ1-4; weak D call: TRBD1 (6 bases). V was shortened by 3 bases and J by 7 bases, with 18 bases between the two germline ends. Germline V gives CDR1 SGHVS, CDR2 FNYEAQ. The CDR3 loop spans 16 amino acids. The CDR3, as DNA: TGTGCCAGCAGCTTGGGTCCGGGACACAGATCTGAAAAACTGTTTTTT. Translating it yields CASSLGPGHRSEKLFF.

This clonotype was observed at least ten times. The chain joins TRBV12-3 or TRBV12-4 to TRBJ1-1; 7 positions match TRBD1. With 5 bases clipped from V and 1 base from J, the junction kept 4 bases outside the gene matches. The CDR3 contains 14 residues. The CDR3 sequence is CASSTGQRNTEAFF. The CDR3, as DNA: TGTGCCAGCAGTACGGGACAGCGGAACACTGAAGCTTTCTTT.

This clonotype was found many times. The V call is TRBV6-2 or TRBV6-3, the J call TRBJ2-3; no reliable D call. This CDR3 has 12 amino acids. Trimming removed 6 bases from V and 6 bases from J, with 10 bases in between. Germline V gene data show CDR1 as MNHEY and CDR2 as SVGEGT. The CDR3 DNA is TGTGCCAGCAGCCCTTTCGGGGATACGCAGTATTTT. It codes for CASSPFGDTQYF.

This clonotype occurred many times. The chain has TRBV12-3 or TRBV12-4 and TRBJ2-7, with D possibly being TRBD1 (6 bases). The V and J ends lost 5 bases and 4 bases respectively, with 15 bases between them. The CDR3 has 14 amino acids. CDR3 sequence: CASSPGQWGYEQYV. In DNA form, the CDR3 reads TGTGCCAGCAGTCCCGGACAGTGGGGTTACGAGCAGTACGTC.

A few counts support this clonotype. The gene calls are TRBV5-1 and TRBJ2-3; tentative D call: TRBD1 (5 bases). V gave up 5 bases and J gave up 4 bases, with 8 bases separating them. Germline V gives CDR1 SGHRS, CDR2 YFSETQ. The CDR3 runs to 12 residues. The DNA of the CDR3 is TGCGCCAGCAGACAGGCAGCAGATACGCAGTATTTT. It specifies CASRQAADTQYF. Drawing the rest from reference TRBV5-1 and TRBJ2-3, the complete variable domain is KAGVTQTPRYLIKTRGQQVTLSCSPISGHRSVSWYQQTPGQGLQFLFEYFSETQRNKGNFPGRFSGRQFSNSRSEMNVSTLELGDSALYLCASRQAADTQYFGPGTRLTVL.

This clonotype was counted at least ten times. V gene TRBV7-2 combines with J gene TRBJ2-3; TRBD2 matches at 12 bases. CDR3 length equals 18 residues. From germline, CDR1 is SGHTA and CDR2 FQGNSA. V gave up 1 base and J gave up 6 bases; unmatched junction bases: 11. CDR3: CASSLGASGGARLDTQYF. The CDR3 DNA follows: TGTGCCAGCAGCTTAGGGGCTAGCGGGGGGGCCCGATTGGATACGCAGTATTTT.

The chain uses TRBV5-1 and TRBJ2-4; possible D gene TRBD1, 5 bases. Trimming pared 4 bases from V and 1 base from J, leaving 18 bases between. The germline CDR1 and CDR2 sequences are SGHRS and YFSETQ. This CDR3 is built from 17 residues. The CDR3: CASSQSVRTFAKNIQYF. In DNA form, the CDR3 reads TGCGCCAGCAGCCAATCGGTTAGGACATTCGCCAAAAACATTCAGTACTTC. The whole variable domain, filled in from reference TRBV5-1 and TRBJ2-4, reads KAGVTQTPRYLIKTRGQQVTLSCSPISGHRSVSWYQQTPGQGLQFLFEYFSETQRNKGNFPGRFSGRQFSNSRSEMNVSTLELGDSALYLCASSQSVRTFAKNIQYFGAGTRLSVL.